What follows are 17 T cell receptor beta chains derived from one specimen sequenced in a study of HIV-infected patients and healthy controls. Antiretroviral therapy had run roughly three months, about 14 weeks, before follow-up blood collection. All unsorted peripheral T cells were captured because whole blood was used without fractionation. cDNA was made from about 500 ng RNA using alpha and beta constant primers. Each of the alpha and beta chains got its own library through chain-specific third strand synthesis with indices. One entry per CDR3 protein, called by TCRdb with MiXCR from the 5' RACE reads. The table has 3,900 or so distinct CDR3 sequences, around 8% seen once; the top ten hold roughly 37%. This sample comprised blood, obtained during antiretroviral therapy. Receptors originate from an adult with HIV infection.

This clonotype was found many times. This chain links TRBV20-1 with TRBJ2-3; no firm D call. This CDR3 region has 14 residues. From germline, CDR1 is DFQATT and CDR2 SNEGSKA (reference sequence). The V and J ends lost 4 bases and 0 bases respectively, with 11 bases between them. The CDR3 sequence: CSATRPASTDTQYF. CDR3 sequence (DNA): TGCAGTGCTACTAGGCCCGCCAGCACAGATACGCAGTATTTT.

This clonotype came up a few times. The J gene is TRBJ2-7, the V gene TRBV7-2, with 10 bases matching TRBD1. V was clipped by 4 bases and J by 4 bases; unmatched bases: 7. Germline V lookup: CDR1 SGHTA, CDR2 FQGNSA. The CDR3 covers 15 residues. This CDR3 reads CASSSGQGGMYEQYF. The CDR3 DNA reads TGTGCCAGCAGCTCTGGACAGGGGGGTATGTACGAGCAGTACTTC. The full variable domain, its missing parts supplied by reference TRBV7-2 and TRBJ2-7, is GAGVSQSPSNKVTEKGKDVELRCDPISGHTALYWYRQSLGQGLEFLIYFQGNSAPDKSGLPSDRFSAERTGGSVSTLTIQRTQQEDSAVYLCASSSGQGGMYEQYFGPGTRLTVT.

This clonotype has only a few counts. The J gene is TRBJ1-2, the V gene TRBV27; the D gene is possibly TRBD1 (6 bases). The V gene's germline CDR1 is MNHEY and CDR2 SMNVEV (reference sequence). V lost 5 bases and J 7 bases, leaving 17 bases between the germline ends. The CDR3 length is 14 residues. CDR3 region: CASSLFERGTGYTF. The CDR3 DNA reads as TGTGCCAGCAGTCTCTTCGAAAGGGGGACTGGCTACACCTTC.

At least ten counts were recorded for this clonotype. V usage is TRBV27 and J usage is TRBJ2-5, with a weak D call TRBD1 (6 bases). Trimming removed 8 bases at V and 4 bases at J, with 14 bases between. The CDR3 runs to 13 residues. Germline assignment: CDR1 MNHEY and CDR2 SMNVEV (reference sequence). CDR3 bases: TGTGCCAGCGGCCGACAGGCCAGAGAGACCCAGTACTTC. This translates into CASGRQARETQYF.

The gene calls are TRBV20-1 and TRBJ2-5, with D perhaps TRBD2 (5 bases). V shed 5 bases and J shed 0 bases, with 10 bases lying between them. The CDR3 length is 13 residues. Germline CDR1 and CDR2: DFQATT and SNEGSKA (reference sequence). The CDR3 nucleotides read TGCAGTGCTGTTGGACTGAACCAAGAGACCCAGTACTTC. Its translation: CSAVGLNQETQYF.

This clonotype was counted at least ten times. V gene TRBV20-1 combines with J gene TRBJ1-2; D gene unclear. CDR3 length: 11 amino acids. The V gene's germline CDR1 is DFQATT and CDR2 SNEGSKA (reference sequence). The CDR3 spells CRSAANYGYTF. The DNA for the CDR3 is TGCAGATCGGCAGCTAACTATGGCTACACCTTC.

This clonotype is labeled as medium-sized. The chain uses TRBV4-3 and TRBJ2-7; TRBD2 might be the D (6 bases). Trimming shortened V by 0 bases and J by 6 bases, and 9 bases separated the two germline ends. Germline V gene data show CDR1 as LGHNA and CDR2 as YSLEER. The CDR3 runs 13 residues. In DNA form, the CDR3 reads TGCGCCAGCAGCCAAGATGGAGGGTTCGAGCAGTACTTC. Amino acids: CASSQDGGFEQYF.

The V and J genes are TRBV6-2 or TRBV6-3 and TRBJ2-1; D remains unclear. Per the germline V gene, CDR1 is MNHEY and CDR2 is SVGEGT. This CDR3 is built from 14 residues. V was trimmed by 7 bases and J by 0 bases, leaving 10 bases between them. The CDR3 DNA reads as TGTGCCAGCAAAGGGCGTCCCTCCTACAATGAGCAGTTCTTC. Amino acids: CASKGRPSYNEQFF.

This clonotype was counted at least ten times. The chain has TRBV12-3 or TRBV12-4 and TRBJ2-5; D gene uncertain. The CDR3 is 14 amino acids. V was cut by 3 bases and J by 0 bases, with 8 bases left in between. The CDR3 here is CASSFADYQETQYF. Written as DNA, the CDR3 is TGTGCCAGCAGTTTTGCAGACTACCAAGAGACCCAGTACTTC.

This clonotype was detected ten times or more. J is TRBJ2-1 and V is TRBV6-5; D not resolved. The length of the CDR3 is 12 residues. Germline loops: CDR1 MNHEY, CDR2 SVGAGI. Trimming shortened V by 6 bases and J by 9 bases, and 12 bases separated the two germline ends. CDR3 region: CASSPGYAEQFF. Written as DNA, the CDR3 is TGTGCCAGCAGCCCCGGGTACGCTGAGCAGTTCTTC.

This clonotype has only a few counts. The rearrangement joins TRBV5-1 to TRBJ2-5; D is perhaps TRBD1 (7 bases). The CDR3 has 15 residues. The germline V and J ends were trimmed by 6 bases and 3 bases, with 18 bases remaining between them. Germline V lookup: CDR1 SGHRS, CDR2 YFSETQ. The CDR3 region has the DNA TGCGCCAGCACTGGGGGGACCGGGACAGAAGAGACCCAGTACTTC. As protein: CASTGGTGTEETQYF.

This clonotype rates as medium-sized (0.01 to 0.1%). The chain joins TRBV7-9 to TRBJ2-1, with D perhaps matching TRBD2 (5 bases). Germline V gene sequence: CDR1 SEHNR, CDR2 FQNEAQ (reference sequence). The CDR3 has 14 residues. V lost 1 base and J lost 7, with 11 bases in between. This chain's CDR3 is CASSLGASINEQFF. Written as DNA, the CDR3 is TGTGCCAGCAGCTTAGGGGCTAGCATAAATGAGCAGTTCTTC.

This clonotype has ten or more counts. V is TRBV10-3 and J is TRBJ2-5, with a possible D match to TRBD1 (5 bases). The CDR3 length is 13 residues. V dropped 6 bases and J dropped 1 base, with 9 bases sitting between them. CDR1 ENHRY and CDR2 SYGVKD come from the germline V gene. CDR3 coding DNA: TGTGCCATCAGGGAACAGGTCCAAGAGACCCAGTACTTC. This codes for CAIREQVQETQYF.

In its sample, this clonotype ranks as medium-sized. This chain joins TRBV20-1 and TRBJ2-7, with D unclear. CDR1 is DFQATT, CDR2 SNEGSKA, per germline (reference sequence). Trimming removed 3 bases at V and 3 bases at J, with 21 bases between. The CDR3 has 16 amino acids. CDR3 sequence (DNA): TGCAGTGCTAGCCAAGAAGGGTTTTCTGGTCTCTACGAGCAGTACTTC. Amino acids: CSASQEGFSGLYEQYF.

This clonotype came up many times. The chain recombines TRBV7-6 with TRBJ1-3; a possible D gene is TRBD1 (6 bases). The ends were cut back, 1 base at V and 0 bases at J, with 10 bases in the middle. This CDR3 spans 16 amino acids. CDR1 SGHVS and CDR2 FNYEAQ come from the germline V gene. The CDR3 region has the DNA TGTGCCAGCAGCTTAGTACTACAGGGCTCTGGAAACACCATATATTTT. Translated: CASSLVLQGSGNTIYF.

This clonotype has just a few counts. This chain joins TRBV7-3 and TRBJ2-1; 9 bases fit TRBD2. Germline values: CDR1 SGHTA, CDR2 FQGTGA. The CDR3 consists of 16 residues. The V segment lost 3 bases and the J segment 4 bases; nucleotides outside the gene matches: 7. The CDR3: CASSLGLAGPYNEQFF. The CDR3 coding sequence is TGTGCCAGCAGCTTGGGGCTAGCGGGGCCTTACAATGAGCAGTTCTTC.

The sample holds many counts of this clonotype. This CDR3 reads CSVEDRDRDTQYF. The DNA for the CDR3 is TGCAGCGTTGAAGATCGCGACCGGGATACGCAGTATTTT. The J gene is TRBJ2-3, the V gene TRBV29-1, with no clear D. Germline loops: CDR1 SQVTM, CDR2 ANQGSEA. This CDR3 region has 13 residues. Trimming cost V 0 bases and J 6 bases, with 10 bases left between them.